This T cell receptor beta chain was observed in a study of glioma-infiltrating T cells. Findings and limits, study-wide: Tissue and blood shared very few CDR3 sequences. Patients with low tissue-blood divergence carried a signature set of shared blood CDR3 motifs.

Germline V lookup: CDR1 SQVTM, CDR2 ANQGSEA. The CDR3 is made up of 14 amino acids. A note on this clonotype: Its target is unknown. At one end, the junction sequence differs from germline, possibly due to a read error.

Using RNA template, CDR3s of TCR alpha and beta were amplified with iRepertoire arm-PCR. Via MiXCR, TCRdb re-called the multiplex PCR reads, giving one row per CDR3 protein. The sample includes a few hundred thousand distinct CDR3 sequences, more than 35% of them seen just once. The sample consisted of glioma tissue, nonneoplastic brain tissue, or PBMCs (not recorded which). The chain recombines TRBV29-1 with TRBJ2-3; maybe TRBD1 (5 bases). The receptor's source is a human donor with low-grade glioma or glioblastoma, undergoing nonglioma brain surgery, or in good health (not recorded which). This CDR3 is CNVGRTTSTDTQYF. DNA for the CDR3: TGCAACGTTGGCCGGACAACTAGCACAGATACGCAGTATTTT.